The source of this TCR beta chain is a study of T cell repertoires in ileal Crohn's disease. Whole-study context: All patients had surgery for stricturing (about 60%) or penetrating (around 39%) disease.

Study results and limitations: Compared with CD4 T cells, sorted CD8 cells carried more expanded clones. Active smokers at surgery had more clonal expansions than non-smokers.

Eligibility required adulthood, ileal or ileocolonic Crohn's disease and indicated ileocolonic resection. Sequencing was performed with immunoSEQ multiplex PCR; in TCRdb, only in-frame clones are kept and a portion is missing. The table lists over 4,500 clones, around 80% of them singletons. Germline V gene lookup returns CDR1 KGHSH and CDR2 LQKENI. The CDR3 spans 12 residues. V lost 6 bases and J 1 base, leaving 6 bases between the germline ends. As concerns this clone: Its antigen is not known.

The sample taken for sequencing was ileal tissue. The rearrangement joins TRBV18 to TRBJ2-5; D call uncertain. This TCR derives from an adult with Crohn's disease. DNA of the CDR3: TGTGCCAGCTCTTTCTCCCAAGAGACCCAGTACTTC. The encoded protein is CASSFSQETQYF.